The 30 T cell receptor beta chains below were found in one sample sequenced in a study of vaccination and CD4 T cells after COVID-19. The treatment here: 10-day PBMC culture with coronavirus spike peptide pools or control peptides (ViraFEST assay). These TCRs are of unknown antigen specificity. With the Oncomine TCR Beta short-read assay, DNA from cultured CD4+ T cells was sequenced. A single record per CDR3 protein comes from TCRdb applying MiXCR to the PCR reads. The data show about 17,000 distinct CDR3 sequences, with 65% to 80% seen just once and roughly 16% held by the top ten. Sequenced material: CD4+ T cells from blood, cultured in vitro. The source of these receptors is a human donor who had recovered from COVID-19.

The chain uses TRBV11-2 and TRBJ1-1; possible D gene TRBD1, 5 bases. The germline CDR1 and CDR2 sequences are SGHAT and FQNNGV. CDR3 length equals 16 residues. The ends were cut back, 1 base at V and 4 bases at J, with 16 bases in the middle. CDR3 sequence (DNA): TGTGCCAGCAGCTTAGCAATTCCGGGGCCGGGCACTGAAGCTTTCTTT. Translation gives CASSLAIPGPGTEAFF.

J is TRBJ1-2 and V is TRBV20-1; 11 bases line up with TRBD1. V trimming: 6 bases; J trimming: 1 base; junction bases outside the gene matches: 7. CDR1 is DFQATT, CDR2 SNEGSKA, per germline (reference sequence). This CDR3 has 15 residues. The CDR3 region has the DNA TGCAGTGCACCGGACAGGGGGCGGGGTAACTATGGCTACACCTTC. It translates to CSAPDRGRGNYGYTF.

The rearrangement uses TRBV12-5 and TRBJ2-1, with 7 bases matching TRBD1. The germline gives CDR1 LGHNT, CDR2 FRNRAP. After removal of 2 bases from V and 4 bases from J, the junction contained 8 bases not matched to a gene. CDR3 length: 16 residues. The CDR3 region has the DNA TGTGCTAGTGGTTTGAATGTGAGGGGGCTTTACAATGAGCAGTTCTTC. Translation gives CASGLNVRGLYNEQFF.

The J gene is TRBJ1-2, the V gene TRBV21-1. TRBV21-1 is designated a pseudogene. The CDR3 loop spans 17 amino acids. The CDR3 reads CASSNEINKGTVYGYTF. In DNA, the CDR3 is TGTGCCAGCAGCAATGAAATCAATAAGGGTACCGTATATGGCTACACCTTC.

The chain has TRBV20-1 and TRBJ1-2; 10 positions agree with TRBD1. V gave up 5 bases and J gave up 8 bases; unmatched junction bases: 14. This CDR3 has 15 amino acids. Germline V gene lookup returns CDR1 DFQATT and CDR2 SNEGSKA (reference sequence). The CDR3 sequence is CSAPRDRDRGPGYTF. The DNA for the CDR3 is TGCAGTGCTCCCCGGGACCGGGACAGGGGTCCAGGCTACACCTTC.

By share, this clonotype counts as large. The chain carries TRBV7-9 and TRBJ2-3; D might be TRBD2 (6 bases). The CDR3 is made up of 15 amino acids. Germline CDR1 reads SEHNR; CDR2 reads FQNEAQ (reference sequence). Trimming shortened V by 5 bases and J by 2 bases, and 14 bases separated the two germline ends. The CDR3 bases are TGTGCCAGCAGCGATATCGGGAGAAACACAGATACGCAGTATTTT. It is translated as CASSDIGRNTDTQYF.

The J gene is TRBJ2-7, the V gene TRBV20-1; 9 nucleotides match TRBD1. Germline V gives CDR1 DFQATT, CDR2 SNEGSKA (reference sequence). The V gene end was trimmed by 1 base and the J gene end by 3 bases; junction bases not matched to a gene: 4. CDR3 length: 14 amino acids. The chain's CDR3 is CSARGWDRVYEQYF. The CDR3 region has the DNA TGCAGTGCTAGAGGTTGGGACAGGGTCTACGAGCAGTACTTC.

This chain links TRBV18 with TRBJ1-2; 11 positions agree with TRBD1. Germline-derived CDR1 and CDR2 are KGHSH and LQKENI. The V and J ends lost 3 bases and 4 bases, in that order; junction bases with no gene match: 10. The CDR3 totals 17 residues. Written as DNA, the CDR3 is TGTGCCAGCTCACCTTCCTCCGGGACAGGGGGAAGCTATGGCTACACCTTC. It codes for CASSPSSGTGGSYGYTF.

CDR3 nucleotide sequence: TGCAGTGCTGGGACAGGGGGCAATCAGCCCCAGCATTTT. It is translated as CSAGTGGNQPQHF. The chain uses TRBV20-1 and TRBJ1-5; 10 bases align to TRBD1. Germline CDR1 and CDR2: DFQATT and SNEGSKA (reference sequence). J was trimmed by 2 bases and V by 5 bases; bases with no gene match: 0. This CDR3 region has 13 residues.

This clonotype appeared once. The chain links TRBV9 to TRBJ2-5, with D perhaps TRBD2 (7 bases). Per the germline V gene, CDR1 is SGDLS and CDR2 is YYNGEE. This CDR3 is 16 amino acids long. V was clipped by 4 bases and J by 3 bases, with 19 bases between them. CDR3 nucleotides: TGTGCCAGCAGCCCCCGACAAGGGGGGGGGAAAGAGACCCAGTACTTC. Residues: CASSPRQGGGKETQYF.

The V and J genes are TRBV7-8 and TRBJ2-3, with D unclear. In germline, CDR1 is SGHVS, CDR2 FQNEAQ. This CDR3 region has 15 residues. V lost 2 bases and J 3 bases, leaving 12 bases between the germline ends. The CDR3 DNA reads as TGTGCCAGCAGCTTAATCCGCCCCTCGACAGATACGCAGTATTTT. This gives the protein CASSLIRPSTDTQYF.

This clonotype showed up just once. The chain uses TRBV11-2 and TRBJ1-2, with 7 bases fitting TRBD1. The V gene end was trimmed by 5 bases and the J gene end by 8 bases; junction bases not matched to a gene: 8. Per germline, CDR1 SGHAT and CDR2 FQNNGV. This CDR3 is built from 13 residues. The CDR3, as DNA: TGTGCCAGCAGCACCCGGGACAGTCCGGGCTACACCTTC. Its translation: CASSTRDSPGYTF.

The chain has TRBV20-1 and TRBJ2-1; D gene unclear. The germline gives CDR1 DFQATT, CDR2 SNEGSKA (reference sequence). Deletions cut 3 bases from V and 4 bases from J, with 10 bases between. The CDR3 sequence is 13 residues long. The CDR3 DNA follows: TGCAGTGCTAGTCAAAGCAGATACAATGAGCAGTTCTTC. Translation: CSASQSRYNEQFF.

The count of this clonotype is one. The chain carries TRBV7-2 and TRBJ1-2; D is possibly TRBD1 (5 bases). Per the germline V gene, CDR1 is SGHTA and CDR2 is FQGNSA. Trimming cost V 5 bases and J 5 bases, with 15 bases left between them. This CDR3 is 14 amino acids long. The chain's CDR3 is CASSVPGAGYGYTF. In DNA form, the CDR3 reads TGTGCCAGCAGCGTACCCGGGGCTGGGTATGGCTACACCTTC.

V usage is TRBV7-2 and J usage is TRBJ1-6; the D is unclear. This CDR3 has 14 amino acids. V was clipped by 5 bases and J by 6 bases, with 11 bases between them. Germline V gene data show CDR1 as SGHTA and CDR2 as FQGNSA. CDR3 protein: CASSLASFNSPLHF. DNA for the CDR3: TGTGCCAGCAGCCTCGCGTCTTTTAATTCACCCCTCCACTTT.

The chain links TRBV9 to TRBJ2-5, with no clear D. Trimming removed 4 bases from V and 5 bases from J, with 15 bases in between. This CDR3 is built from 14 residues. The germline V gene has CDR1 SGDLS and CDR2 YYNGEE. In DNA, the CDR3 is TGTGCCAGCAGCTTCCAGTCTACCGGGGAGACCCAGTACTTC. Protein sequence: CASSFQSTGETQYF.

The chain recombines TRBV30 with TRBJ2-1; 9 bases are shared with TRBD2. The CDR3 is 13 residues long. Trimming cost V 4 bases and J 7 bases; bases outside gene matches: 5. From germline, CDR1 is GTSNPN and CDR2 SVGIG (reference sequence). The DNA for the CDR3 is TGTGCCTGGAAGAGCGGGAGGCCTAATGAGCAGTTCTTC. The encoded protein is CAWKSGRPNEQFF.

The chain carries TRBV20-1 and TRBJ2-2, with a tentative D call TRBD1 (5 bases). CDR1 DFQATT and CDR2 SNEGSKA come from the germline V gene (reference sequence). CDR3 size: 14 residues. Trimming shortened V by 3 bases and J by 3 bases, and 11 bases separated the two germline ends. CDR3 sequence reads: CSASPGSYTGELFF. The DNA for the CDR3 is TGCAGTGCTAGTCCAGGGTCGTACACCGGGGAGCTGTTTTTT.

The chain links TRBV7-9 to TRBJ2-6, with 7 bases lining up with TRBD1. The CDR3 loop spans 19 amino acids. Germline values: CDR1 SEHNR, CDR2 FQNEAQ (reference sequence). V lost 4 bases to trimming and J lost 0 bases; unmatched junction nucleotides: 12. CDR3 DNA sequence: TGTGCCAGCAGCTACGGACAGGTCCGATATAACTCTGGGGCCAACGTCCTGACTTTC. Translated, it gives CASSYGQVRYNSGANVLTF.

The chain employs TRBV4-3 and TRBJ2-1; TRBD1 is a possible D gene (6 bases). The DNA end favors TRBJ2-5, so the J call may be wrong. Germline V gene lookup returns CDR1 LGHNA and CDR2 YSLEER. CDR3 size: 14 residues. CDR3 loop: CASSQGKRGETQYF. The CDR3 DNA follows: TGCGCCAGCAGCCAAGGCAAAAGGGGGGAGACCCAGTACTTC.

This chain joins TRBV19 and TRBJ1-2, with D possibly TRBD1 on 5 matching bases. CDR1 is LNHDA, CDR2 SQIVND, per germline (reference sequence). The CDR3 is 12 residues long. V lost 7 bases, J lost 8 bases, and 14 bases lay in between. CDR3 amino acids: CASKKQGEGYTF. DNA for the CDR3: TGTGCCAGTAAGAAGCAGGGTGAAGGCTACACCTTC. The complete variable domain, with remaining parts taken from reference TRBV19 and TRBJ1-2, reads DGGITQSPKYLFRKEGQNVTLSCEQNLNHDAMYWYRQDPGQGLRLIYYSQIVNDFQKGDIAEGYSVSREKKESFPLTVTSAQKNPTAFYLCASKKQGEGYTFGSGTRLTVV.

The chain employs TRBV11-3 and TRBJ1-1; the match to TRBD1 covers 8 bases. The V segment lost 5 bases and the J segment 5 bases; nucleotides outside the gene matches: 16. The CDR3 has 17 amino acids. Per the germline V gene, CDR1 is SGHNT and CDR2 is YENEEA. The CDR3 is CASSPDNPQGAETEAFF. The CDR3 DNA sequence: TGTGCCAGCAGCCCGGATAACCCCCAGGGGGCAGAAACTGAAGCTTTCTTT.

This chain joins TRBV19 and TRBJ1-2; 8 bases agree with TRBD1. This CDR3 has 14 amino acids. V gave up 7 bases and J gave up 4 bases; unmatched junction bases: 8. Germline V gives CDR1 LNHDA, CDR2 SQIVND (reference sequence). CDR3 in amino acids: CASTSTGDLYGYTF. As DNA, the CDR3 is TGTGCCAGTACCTCGACAGGGGATCTCTATGGCTACACCTTC.

The chain employs TRBV7-8 and TRBJ1-2; 7 bases are a match to TRBD1. The CDR3 extends over 14 amino acids. V trimming: 1 base; J trimming: 7 bases; junction bases outside the gene matches: 6. Germline CDR1 reads SGHVS; CDR2 reads FQNEAQ. The CDR3 DNA is TGTGCCAGCAGCTTAGGACAGGGTGTAGGTGGCTACACCTTC. This encodes CASSLGQGVGGYTF.

The CDR3 nucleotides are TGTGCCAGCAGCTTAGACGGGGGGAACACTGAAGCTTTCTTT. Translating gives CASSLDGGNTEAFF. The chain joins TRBV7-9 to TRBJ1-1; TRBD1 is a possible D gene (5 bases). The V gene's germline CDR1 is SEHNR and CDR2 FQNEAQ (reference sequence). V lost 1 base to trimming and J lost 1 base, with 7 bases between them. CDR3 length: 14 residues.

The CDR3 bases are TGTGCCAGCAGCTCCCCGACCGCTAACTATGGCTACACCTTC. This sequence encodes CASSSPTANYGYTF. This rearrangement joins TRBV7-2 to TRBJ1-2; D is ambiguous. CDR1 and CDR2 from the germline V gene are SGHTA and FQGNSA. The CDR3 sequence is 14 residues long. Trimming left V 4 bases short and J 0 bases short, with 9 bases between.

The chain carries TRBV14 and TRBJ1-1, with D tentatively TRBD1 (5 bases). V lost 4 bases and J lost 4, with 22 bases in between. The germline CDR1 and CDR2 sequences are SGHDN and FVKESK. CDR3 length: 17 amino acids. The CDR3 region is CASSLGARGKRGTEAFF. The DNA of the CDR3 is TGTGCCAGCAGCCTAGGGGCCCGCGGTAAACGTGGCACTGAAGCTTTCTTT.

The chain employs TRBV4-3 and TRBJ1-5; D not resolved. Trimming pared 0 bases from V and 6 bases from J, leaving 12 bases between. Germline V gene data show CDR1 as LGHNA and CDR2 as YSLEER. This CDR3 has 15 amino acids. The CDR3 DNA reads as TGCGCCAGCAGCCAAGATCAATCAAGGGCTCAGCCCCAGCATTTT. Protein: CASSQDQSRAQPQHF.

Only a few counts were recorded for this clonotype. This sequence joins TRBV6-5 and TRBJ1-2, with D possibly being TRBD1 (6 bases). V was cut by 4 bases and J by 1 base, with 10 bases left in between. CDR3 length: 14 amino acids. Germline CDR1 MNHEY, CDR2 SVGAGI. In DNA, the CDR3 is TGTGCCAGCAGTTTCCGGGACATTAACTATGGCTACACCTTC. This sequence encodes CASSFRDINYGYTF.

In its sample, this clonotype was seen a few times. The CDR3 coding sequence is TGTGCCAGCAGTTTGTTTCCCTATCAGCCCCAGCATTTT. This codes for CASSLFPYQPQHF. V usage is TRBV27 and J usage is TRBJ1-5; D is undetermined. Trimming shortened V by 3 bases and J by 5 bases, and 8 bases separated the two germline ends. Germline V gives CDR1 MNHEY, CDR2 SMNVEV (reference sequence). The CDR3 is made up of 13 amino acids.